This T cell receptor (beta chain) was obtained from a study of CD4 T cells in relation to SARS-CoV-2 and coronaviruses. Note on this clone: No antigen is known for it.

Germline V lookup: CDR1 DFQATT, CDR2 SNEGSKA (reference sequence). Trimming shortened V by 2 bases and J by 8 bases, and 6 bases separated the two germline ends. The CDR3 loop spans 10 amino acids. Method: immunoSEQ multiplex PCR; TCRdb's copy keeps in-frame clones and lacks some. Of approximately 43,000 clones listed, nearly 85% are singletons. The sequenced sample consisted of naive CD4+ T cells from PBMCs, cultured in vitro. Subset specified: naive CD4+ T cells isolated by negative enrichment. The source is an adult with COVID-19. The chain employs TRBV20-1 and TRBJ1-1, with a weak D call TRBD1 (5 bases). CDR3 region: CSARKGEAFF. CDR3 sequence (DNA): TGCAGTGCTAGAAAGGGGGAAGCTTTCTTT.